This entry describes one TCR beta chain. This entry comes from a study of blood T cell repertoires in COVID-19. The data were produced by immunoSEQ multiplex PCR, yet TCRdb's version contains in-frame clones alone and is incomplete. The repertoire holds 200,000 to 250,000 clones, with nearly 90% as singletons. Per the germline V gene, CDR1 is LGHDT and CDR2 is YNNKEL (reference sequence). V shed 4 bases, J shed 7 bases, and the junction held 15 bases outside the gene matches. The CDR3 runs 16 residues. Sequencing was done on a sample of peripheral blood. This clonotype was sampled from a man aged 18 to 35 with active or convalescent COVID-19. This chain links TRBV3-1 (or the pseudogene TRBV3-2) with TRBJ2-7; 8 positions agree with TRBD1. CDR3: CASSRPPGQGRSEQYF. Here the CDR3 DNA reads TGTGCCAGCAGCCGACCCCCCGGACAGGGTAGAAGTGAGCAGTACTTC.